The present T cell receptor beta chain was sequenced within a study of naive and memory T cell subsets. General study results and limits: RNA-based TCR counts may shift with T cell activation and differentiation. Especially in CD8 cells, naive repertoires contained a few larger clonotypes, possibly CD45RA-re-expressing memory cells.

Two oligonucleotides, mixed equimolar, formed the beta constant-region primer covering TRBC1 and TRBC2. Four rounds of PCR amplified the ligated cDNA using nested alpha and beta constant-region primers plus SP2. TCRdb independently ran MiXCR on the UMI-ligation and nested PCR reads; one entry per CDR3 protein. Of about 100,000 distinct CDR3 sequences listed, about 15% are singletons. The sample holds a few counts of this clonotype. The antigen is unknown. Germline V lookup: CDR1 SGHVS, CDR2 FQNEAQ. The CDR3 loop spans 18 amino acids. Trimming removed 3 bases from V and 2 bases from J; junction bases left unmatched: 8.

Sequenced: naive CD8+ T cells from blood. This TCR was recovered from a human donor in good health. The chain joins TRBV7-8 to TRBJ2-5, with 14 nucleotides matching TRBD2. The DNA of the CDR3 is TGTGCCAGCAGCTTCCGACTAGCGGGGGGGGATACACAAGAGACCCAGTACTTC. It codes for CASSFRLAGGDTQETQYF. The entire variable domain, with the rest obtained from reference TRBV7-8 and TRBJ2-5, is as follows: GAGVSQSPRYKVAKRGQDVALRCDPISGHVSLFWYQQALGQGPEFLTYFQNEAQLDKSGLPSDRFFAERPEGSVSTLKIQRTQQEDSAVYLCASSFRLAGGDTQETQYFGPGTRLLVL.